The 5 T cell receptor beta chains below were found in one sample sequenced in a study of response to subunit inactivated influenza vaccine. TCRdb re-called the RT-PCR reads with MiXCR, one entry per CDR3 protein. In the table there are under 850,000 distinct CDR3 sequences, approximately 18% of which are singletons. This sample comprised PBMCs from blood, obtained roughly 5 days after vaccination. All receptors derive from a man in his forties or fifties who received an inactivated influenza vaccine.

Notes on this clonotype: Relative to the germline gene, one junction end is altered; a read error may explain this. The V gene is TRBV15, the J gene TRBJ2-1; a possible D gene is TRBD1 (7 bases). This CDR3 has 12 amino acids. Germline V gene lookup returns CDR1 LNHNV and CDR2 YYDKDF (reference sequence). CDR3 coding DNA: TGTGCCACCAGCGGGAGGATGACAGGGTTAGACTTC. It encodes CATSGRMTGLDF.

The rearrangement joins TRBV20-1 to TRBJ2-5; TRBD2 aligns across 10 bases. The CDR3 has 14 residues. Germline loops: CDR1 DFQATT, CDR2 SNEGSKA (reference sequence). Unmatched junction bases numbered 6, after V lost 3 bases and J lost 5 bases. The DNA for the CDR3 is TGCAGTGCTAGGAGCGGGGGGGCCTACGAGACCCAGTACTTC. It encodes CSARSGGAYETQYF.

For this clonotype: Relative to the germline gene, one junction end is altered; a read error may explain this. V usage is TRBV10-3 and J usage is TRBJ2-3, with D possibly matching TRBD2 (6 bases). Germline loops: CDR1 ENHRY, CDR2 SYGVKD. The CDR3 runs to 14 residues. In DNA, the CDR3 is TGTGCCATCAATGAGAGGGAAACGGGAGATACGAAGTATTTT. Its protein is CAINERETGDTKYF.

This clonotype was found a few times. The rearrangement joins TRBV29-1 to TRBJ2-7; the D is unclear. Germline V gene sequence: CDR1 SQVTM, CDR2 ANQGSEA. The V end lost 1 base, the J end lost 0 bases, and 10 bases lay between the germline ends. The CDR3 is made up of 14 amino acids. The CDR3 loop reads CSVEVGPASYEQYF. The CDR3 coding sequence is TGCAGCGTTGAAGTAGGGCCAGCCTCCTACGAGCAGTACTTC.

The chain is built from TRBV7-3 and TRBJ2-3; D is unresolved. The germline CDR1 and CDR2 sequences are SGHTA and FQGTGA. V was pared by 5 bases and J by 4 bases, with 10 bases between. This CDR3 region has 13 residues. This CDR3 reads CASSNKFSDTQYF. CDR3 nucleotides: TGTGCCAGCAGCAACAAGTTTTCAGATACGCAGTATTTT. Drawing the rest from reference TRBV7-3 and TRBJ2-3, the complete variable domain is GAGVSQTPSNKVTEKGKYVELRCDPISGHTALYWYRQSLGQGPEFLIYFQGTGAADDSGLPNDRFFAVRPEGSVSTLKIQRTERGDSAVYLCASSNKFSDTQYFGPGTRLTVL.